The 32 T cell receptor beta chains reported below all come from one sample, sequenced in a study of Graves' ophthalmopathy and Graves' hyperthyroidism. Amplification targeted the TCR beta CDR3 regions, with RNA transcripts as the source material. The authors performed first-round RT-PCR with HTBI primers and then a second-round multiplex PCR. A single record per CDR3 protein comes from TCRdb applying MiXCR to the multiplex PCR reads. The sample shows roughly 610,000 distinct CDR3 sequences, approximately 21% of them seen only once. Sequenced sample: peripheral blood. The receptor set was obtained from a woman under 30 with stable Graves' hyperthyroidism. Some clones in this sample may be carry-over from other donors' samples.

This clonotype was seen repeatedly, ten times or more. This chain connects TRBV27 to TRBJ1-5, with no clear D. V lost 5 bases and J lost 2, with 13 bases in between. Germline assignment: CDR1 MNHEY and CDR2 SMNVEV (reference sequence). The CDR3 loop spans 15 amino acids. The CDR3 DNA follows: TGTGCCAGCAGTCCGTACAGCTTCGGCAATCAGCCCCAGCATTTT. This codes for CASSPYSFGNQPQHF.

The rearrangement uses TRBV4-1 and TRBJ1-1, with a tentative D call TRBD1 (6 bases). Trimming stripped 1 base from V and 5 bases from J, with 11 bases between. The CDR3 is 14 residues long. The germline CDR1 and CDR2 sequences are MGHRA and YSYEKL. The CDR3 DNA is TGCGCCAGCAGCCAAGGACAGGCGGGGACTGAAGCTTTCTTT. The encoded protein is CASSQGQAGTEAFF.

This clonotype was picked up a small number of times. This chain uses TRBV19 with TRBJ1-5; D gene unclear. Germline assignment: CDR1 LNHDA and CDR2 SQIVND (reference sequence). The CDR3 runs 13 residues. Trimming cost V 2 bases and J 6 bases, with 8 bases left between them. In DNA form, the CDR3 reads TGTGCCAGTAGTATACAGGTTGGTCAGCCCCAGCATTTT. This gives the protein CASSIQVGQPQHF. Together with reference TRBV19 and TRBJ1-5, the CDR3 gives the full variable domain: DGGITQSPKYLFRKEGQNVTLSCEQNLNHDAMYWYRQDPGQGLRLIYYSQIVNDFQKGDIAEGYSVSREKKESFPLTVTSAQKNPTAFYLCASSIQVGQPQHFGDGTRLSIL.

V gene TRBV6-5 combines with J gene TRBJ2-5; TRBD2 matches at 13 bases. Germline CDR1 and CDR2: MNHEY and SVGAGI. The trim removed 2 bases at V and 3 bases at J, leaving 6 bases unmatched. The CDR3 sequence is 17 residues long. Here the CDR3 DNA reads TGTGCCAGCAGTTACCGTACCGGGACTAGCGGGGAAGAGACCCAGTACTTC. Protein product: CASSYRTGTSGEETQYF.

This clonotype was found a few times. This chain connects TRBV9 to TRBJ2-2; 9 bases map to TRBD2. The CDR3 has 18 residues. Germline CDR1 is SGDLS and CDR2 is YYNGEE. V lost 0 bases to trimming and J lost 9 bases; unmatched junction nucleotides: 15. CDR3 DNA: TGTGCCAGCAGCGTAGGGAGCGGGGGGTCAATTGTCGGGCGGGAGCTGTTTTTT. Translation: CASSVGSGGSIVGRELFF.

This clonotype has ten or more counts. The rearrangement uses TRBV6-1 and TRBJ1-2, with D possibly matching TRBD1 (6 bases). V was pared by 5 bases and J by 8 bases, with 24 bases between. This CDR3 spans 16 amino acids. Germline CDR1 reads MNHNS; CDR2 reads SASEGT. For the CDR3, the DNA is TGTGCCAGCAGTCGGGCCGGGGGACACGGCCTTTCCGGCTACACCTTC. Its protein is CASSRAGGHGLSGYTF.

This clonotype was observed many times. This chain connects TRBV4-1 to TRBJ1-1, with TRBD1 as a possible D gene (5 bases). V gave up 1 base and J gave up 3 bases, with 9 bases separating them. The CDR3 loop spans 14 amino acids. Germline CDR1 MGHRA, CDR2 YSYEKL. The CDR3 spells CASSQVSGDTEAFF. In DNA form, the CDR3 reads TGCGCCAGCAGCCAAGTATCGGGGGACACTGAAGCTTTCTTT.

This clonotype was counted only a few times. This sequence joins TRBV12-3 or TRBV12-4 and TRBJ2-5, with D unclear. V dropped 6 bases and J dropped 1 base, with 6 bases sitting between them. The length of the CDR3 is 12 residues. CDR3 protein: CASRASQETQYF. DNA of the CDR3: TGTGCCAGCAGGGCGTCCCAAGAGACCCAGTACTTC.

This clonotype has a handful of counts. DNA for the CDR3: TGTGCCAGCAGCCCCGGCATCCGGGACAGGGAGCCCAAAAACATTCAGTACTTC. Protein sequence: CASSPGIRDREPKNIQYF. This rearrangement joins TRBV4-2 to TRBJ2-4, with 9 bases matching TRBD1. V was pared by 4 bases and J by 2 bases, with 12 bases of the junction left unmatched. The CDR3 has 18 residues. CDR1 is LGHNA, CDR2 YNFKEQ, per germline.

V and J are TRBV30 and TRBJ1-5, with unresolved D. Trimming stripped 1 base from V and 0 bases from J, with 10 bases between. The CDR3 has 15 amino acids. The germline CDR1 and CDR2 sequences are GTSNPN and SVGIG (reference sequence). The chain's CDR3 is CAWSDGSFSNQPQHF. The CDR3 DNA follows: TGTGCCTGGAGTGACGGCAGTTTTAGCAATCAGCCCCAGCATTTT.

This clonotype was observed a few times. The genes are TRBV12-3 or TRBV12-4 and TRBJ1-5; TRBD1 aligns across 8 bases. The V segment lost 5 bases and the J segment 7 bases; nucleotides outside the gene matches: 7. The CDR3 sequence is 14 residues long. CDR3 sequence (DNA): TGTGCCAGCAGTCGGACAGGGAGGGGACAGCCCCAGCATTTT. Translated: CASSRTGRGQPQHF.

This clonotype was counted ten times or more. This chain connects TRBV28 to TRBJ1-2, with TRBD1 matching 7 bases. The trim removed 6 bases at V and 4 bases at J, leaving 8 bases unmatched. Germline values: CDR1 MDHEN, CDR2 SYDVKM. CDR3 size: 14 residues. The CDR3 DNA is TGTGCCAGCAGCCGCCGACAGGGCCCCTATGGCTACACCTTC. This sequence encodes CASSRRQGPYGYTF.

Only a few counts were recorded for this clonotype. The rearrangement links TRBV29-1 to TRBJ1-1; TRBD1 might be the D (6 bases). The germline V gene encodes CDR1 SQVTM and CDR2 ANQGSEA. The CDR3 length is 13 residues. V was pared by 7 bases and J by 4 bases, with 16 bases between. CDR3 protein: CSGGDNGGTEAFF. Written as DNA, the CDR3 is TGCAGCGGGGGGGACAACGGTGGCACTGAAGCTTTCTTT.

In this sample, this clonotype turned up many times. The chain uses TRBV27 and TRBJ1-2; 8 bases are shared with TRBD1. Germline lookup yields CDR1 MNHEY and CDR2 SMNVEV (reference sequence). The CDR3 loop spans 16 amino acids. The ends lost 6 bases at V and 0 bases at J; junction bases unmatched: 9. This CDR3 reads CASSEWDRPANYGYTF. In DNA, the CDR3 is TGTGCCAGCAGCGAATGGGACAGGCCAGCTAACTATGGCTACACCTTC.

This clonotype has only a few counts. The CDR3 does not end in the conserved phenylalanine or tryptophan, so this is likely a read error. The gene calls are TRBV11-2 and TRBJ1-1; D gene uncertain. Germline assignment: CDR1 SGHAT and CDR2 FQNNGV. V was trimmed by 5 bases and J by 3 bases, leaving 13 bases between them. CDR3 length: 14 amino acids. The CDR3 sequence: CASSNPGGYTEAFI. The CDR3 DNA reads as TGTGCCAGCAGCAACCCCGGCGGGTACACTGAAGCTTTCATT.

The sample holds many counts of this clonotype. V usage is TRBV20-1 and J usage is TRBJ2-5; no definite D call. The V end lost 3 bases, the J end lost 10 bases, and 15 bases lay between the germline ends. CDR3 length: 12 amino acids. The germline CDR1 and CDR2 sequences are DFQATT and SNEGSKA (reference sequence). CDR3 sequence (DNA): TGCAGTGCTAGTGTGCCCCCGGTGGGCCAGTACTTC. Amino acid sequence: CSASVPPVGQYF.

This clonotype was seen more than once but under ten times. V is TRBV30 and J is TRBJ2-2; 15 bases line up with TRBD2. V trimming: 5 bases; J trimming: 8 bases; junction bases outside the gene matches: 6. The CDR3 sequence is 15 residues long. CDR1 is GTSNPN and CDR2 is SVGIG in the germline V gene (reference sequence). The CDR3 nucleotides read TGTGCCTGGTGGGGACTAGCGGGGGGTGCTGGGGAGCTGTTTTTT. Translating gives CAWWGLAGGAGELFF.

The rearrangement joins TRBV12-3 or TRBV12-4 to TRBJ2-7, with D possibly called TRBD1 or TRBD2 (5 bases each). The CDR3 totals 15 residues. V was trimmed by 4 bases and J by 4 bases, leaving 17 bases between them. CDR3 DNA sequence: TGTGCCAGCAGTTGGGACGGCACTCCTGAGTACGAGCAGTACTTC. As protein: CASSWDGTPEYEQYF.

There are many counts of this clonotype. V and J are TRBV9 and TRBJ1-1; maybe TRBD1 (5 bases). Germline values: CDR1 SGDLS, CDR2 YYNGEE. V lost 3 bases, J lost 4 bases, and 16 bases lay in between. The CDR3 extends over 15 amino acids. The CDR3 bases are TGTGCCAGCAGCGCACTCGGGACGCGGGGCACTGAAGCTTTCTTT. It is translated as CASSALGTRGTEAFF.

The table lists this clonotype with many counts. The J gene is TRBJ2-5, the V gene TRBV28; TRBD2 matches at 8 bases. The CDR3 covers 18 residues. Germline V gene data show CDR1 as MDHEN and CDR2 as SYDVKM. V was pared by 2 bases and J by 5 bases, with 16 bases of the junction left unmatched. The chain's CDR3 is CASSLVRGPSGGGETQYF. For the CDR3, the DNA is TGTGCCAGCAGTTTAGTTCGTGGCCCTTCGGGAGGGGGGGAGACCCAGTACTTC.

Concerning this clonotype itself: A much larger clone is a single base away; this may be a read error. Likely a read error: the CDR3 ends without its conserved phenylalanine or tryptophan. This CDR3 reads CASSPSAASSNYGYTL. The CDR3 bases are TGTGCCAGCAGCCCCTCGGCAGCCTCCTCTAACTATGGCTACACCCTC. The chain carries TRBV11-1 and TRBJ1-2; D gene ambiguous. The CDR3 is 16 residues long. V lost 5 bases and J lost 0, with 16 bases in between. CDR1 is SGHAT, CDR2 FQDESV, per germline (reference sequence).

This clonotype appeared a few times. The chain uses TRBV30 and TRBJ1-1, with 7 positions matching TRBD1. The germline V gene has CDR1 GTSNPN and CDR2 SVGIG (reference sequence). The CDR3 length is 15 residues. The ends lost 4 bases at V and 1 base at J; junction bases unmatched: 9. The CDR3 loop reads CAWILTGTENTEAFF. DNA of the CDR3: TGTGCCTGGATTTTAACCGGGACAGAGAACACTGAAGCTTTCTTT.

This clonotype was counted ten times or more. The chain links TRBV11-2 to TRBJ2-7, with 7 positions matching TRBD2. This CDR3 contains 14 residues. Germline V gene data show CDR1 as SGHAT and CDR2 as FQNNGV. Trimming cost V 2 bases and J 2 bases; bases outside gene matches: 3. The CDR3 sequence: CASSLTRGTYEQYF. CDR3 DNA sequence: TGTGCCAGCAGCTTAACGCGGGGGACCTACGAGCAGTACTTC.

The CDR3 here is CASSWKDGYEQYF. The CDR3 nucleotides are TGCGCCAGCAGCTGGAAAGACGGCTACGAGCAGTACTTC. The chain carries TRBV5-1 and TRBJ2-7; D is undetermined. Germline lookup yields CDR1 SGHRS and CDR2 YFSETQ. The CDR3 is 13 residues long. V was pared by 3 bases and J by 3 bases, with 10 bases between.

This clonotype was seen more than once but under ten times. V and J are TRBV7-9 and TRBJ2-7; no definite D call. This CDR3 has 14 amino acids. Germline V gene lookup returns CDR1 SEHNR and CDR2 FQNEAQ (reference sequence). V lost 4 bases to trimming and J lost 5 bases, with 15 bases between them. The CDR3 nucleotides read TGTGCCAGCAGCTCGGAAAATGGTTGGGACGAGCAGTACTTC. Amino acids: CASSSENGWDEQYF.

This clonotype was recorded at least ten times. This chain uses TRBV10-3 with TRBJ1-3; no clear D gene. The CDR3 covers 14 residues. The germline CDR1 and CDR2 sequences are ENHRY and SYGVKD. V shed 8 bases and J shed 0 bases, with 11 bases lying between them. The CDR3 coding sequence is TGTGCCATCCACCCGGGGAACTCTGGAAACACCATATATTTT. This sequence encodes CAIHPGNSGNTIYF.

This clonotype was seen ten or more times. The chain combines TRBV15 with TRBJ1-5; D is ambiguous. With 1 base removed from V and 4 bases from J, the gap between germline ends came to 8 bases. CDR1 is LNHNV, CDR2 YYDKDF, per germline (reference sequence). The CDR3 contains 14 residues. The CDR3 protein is CATSRGDGNQPQHF. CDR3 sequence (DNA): TGTGCCACCAGCAGAGGAGATGGGAATCAGCCCCAGCATTTT.

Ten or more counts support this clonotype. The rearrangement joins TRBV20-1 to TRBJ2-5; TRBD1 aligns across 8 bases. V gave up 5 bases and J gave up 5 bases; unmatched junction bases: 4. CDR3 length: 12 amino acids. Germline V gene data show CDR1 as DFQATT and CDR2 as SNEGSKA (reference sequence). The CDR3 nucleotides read TGCAGTGCTCCCAGGGGGCTGGAGACCCAGTACTTC. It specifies CSAPRGLETQYF.

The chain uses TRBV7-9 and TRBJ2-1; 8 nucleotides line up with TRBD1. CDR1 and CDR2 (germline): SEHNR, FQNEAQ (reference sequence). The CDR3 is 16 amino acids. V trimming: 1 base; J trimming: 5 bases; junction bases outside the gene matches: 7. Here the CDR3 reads CASSLVRTGRNNEQFF. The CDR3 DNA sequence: TGTGCCAGCAGCTTAGTTCGGACAGGGAGGAACAATGAGCAGTTCTTC.

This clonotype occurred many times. The CDR3 loop reads CASSVTSGSGANVLTF. In DNA form, the CDR3 reads TGTGCCAGCAGCGTAACTAGCGGATCGGGGGCCAACGTCCTGACTTTC. The chain joins TRBV9 to TRBJ2-6; 8 bases match TRBD2. Germline V CDR1 and CDR2: SGDLS, YYNGEE. V trimming: 1 base; J trimming: 4 bases; junction bases outside the gene matches: 4. CDR3 length equals 16 residues.

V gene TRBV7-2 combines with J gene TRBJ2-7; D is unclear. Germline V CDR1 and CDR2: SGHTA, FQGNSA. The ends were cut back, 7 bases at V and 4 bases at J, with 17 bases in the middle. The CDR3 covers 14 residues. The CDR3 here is CASNPGRLGYEQYF. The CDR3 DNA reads TGTGCCAGCAACCCGGGTAGGCTAGGGTACGAGCAGTACTTC.

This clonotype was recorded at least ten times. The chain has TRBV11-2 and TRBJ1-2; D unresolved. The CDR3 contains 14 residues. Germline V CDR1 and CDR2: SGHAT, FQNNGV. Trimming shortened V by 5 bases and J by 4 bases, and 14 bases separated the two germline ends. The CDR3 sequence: CASSPARLFYGYTF. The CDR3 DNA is TGTGCCAGCAGCCCGGCCAGGCTTTTCTATGGCTACACCTTC. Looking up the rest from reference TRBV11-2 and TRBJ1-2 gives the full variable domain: EAGVAQSPRYKIIEKRQSVAFWCNPISGHATLYWYQQILGQGPKLLIQFQNNGVVDDSQLPKDRFSAERLKGVDSTLKIQPAKLEDSAVYLCASSPARLFYGYTFGSGTRLTVV.